This T cell receptor (beta chain) was observed in a study of cytomegalovirus exposure and HLA in healthy donors. Overall study results and limits: Productive status was seen about 90% or about 30% of the time for most TCR beta V segments in an earlier analysis.

Trimming took 1 base from V and 1 from J, leaving 8 bases between them. The CDR3 totals 15 residues. In germline, CDR1 is SGHTA, CDR2 FQGNSA. All the people who gave samples were healthy bone marrow donors. As for this clone: No antigen is known for it.

PCR was performed using 60 Vbeta and 13 Jbeta primers. Clones were read by immunoSEQ multiplex PCR, and TCRdb kept only the in-frame ones, dropping some. The sample includes about 73,000 clones, 60% to 85% of them seen just once. This chain joins TRBV7-2 and TRBJ2-1; D call uncertain. This TCR was recovered from an older man in good health and CMV-seronegative. The sequencing sample was made of PBMCs. The DNA of the CDR3 is TGTGCCAGCAGCTTAGGTTCGACTTCCTACAATGAGCAGTTCTTC. It translates to CASSLGSTSYNEQFF.